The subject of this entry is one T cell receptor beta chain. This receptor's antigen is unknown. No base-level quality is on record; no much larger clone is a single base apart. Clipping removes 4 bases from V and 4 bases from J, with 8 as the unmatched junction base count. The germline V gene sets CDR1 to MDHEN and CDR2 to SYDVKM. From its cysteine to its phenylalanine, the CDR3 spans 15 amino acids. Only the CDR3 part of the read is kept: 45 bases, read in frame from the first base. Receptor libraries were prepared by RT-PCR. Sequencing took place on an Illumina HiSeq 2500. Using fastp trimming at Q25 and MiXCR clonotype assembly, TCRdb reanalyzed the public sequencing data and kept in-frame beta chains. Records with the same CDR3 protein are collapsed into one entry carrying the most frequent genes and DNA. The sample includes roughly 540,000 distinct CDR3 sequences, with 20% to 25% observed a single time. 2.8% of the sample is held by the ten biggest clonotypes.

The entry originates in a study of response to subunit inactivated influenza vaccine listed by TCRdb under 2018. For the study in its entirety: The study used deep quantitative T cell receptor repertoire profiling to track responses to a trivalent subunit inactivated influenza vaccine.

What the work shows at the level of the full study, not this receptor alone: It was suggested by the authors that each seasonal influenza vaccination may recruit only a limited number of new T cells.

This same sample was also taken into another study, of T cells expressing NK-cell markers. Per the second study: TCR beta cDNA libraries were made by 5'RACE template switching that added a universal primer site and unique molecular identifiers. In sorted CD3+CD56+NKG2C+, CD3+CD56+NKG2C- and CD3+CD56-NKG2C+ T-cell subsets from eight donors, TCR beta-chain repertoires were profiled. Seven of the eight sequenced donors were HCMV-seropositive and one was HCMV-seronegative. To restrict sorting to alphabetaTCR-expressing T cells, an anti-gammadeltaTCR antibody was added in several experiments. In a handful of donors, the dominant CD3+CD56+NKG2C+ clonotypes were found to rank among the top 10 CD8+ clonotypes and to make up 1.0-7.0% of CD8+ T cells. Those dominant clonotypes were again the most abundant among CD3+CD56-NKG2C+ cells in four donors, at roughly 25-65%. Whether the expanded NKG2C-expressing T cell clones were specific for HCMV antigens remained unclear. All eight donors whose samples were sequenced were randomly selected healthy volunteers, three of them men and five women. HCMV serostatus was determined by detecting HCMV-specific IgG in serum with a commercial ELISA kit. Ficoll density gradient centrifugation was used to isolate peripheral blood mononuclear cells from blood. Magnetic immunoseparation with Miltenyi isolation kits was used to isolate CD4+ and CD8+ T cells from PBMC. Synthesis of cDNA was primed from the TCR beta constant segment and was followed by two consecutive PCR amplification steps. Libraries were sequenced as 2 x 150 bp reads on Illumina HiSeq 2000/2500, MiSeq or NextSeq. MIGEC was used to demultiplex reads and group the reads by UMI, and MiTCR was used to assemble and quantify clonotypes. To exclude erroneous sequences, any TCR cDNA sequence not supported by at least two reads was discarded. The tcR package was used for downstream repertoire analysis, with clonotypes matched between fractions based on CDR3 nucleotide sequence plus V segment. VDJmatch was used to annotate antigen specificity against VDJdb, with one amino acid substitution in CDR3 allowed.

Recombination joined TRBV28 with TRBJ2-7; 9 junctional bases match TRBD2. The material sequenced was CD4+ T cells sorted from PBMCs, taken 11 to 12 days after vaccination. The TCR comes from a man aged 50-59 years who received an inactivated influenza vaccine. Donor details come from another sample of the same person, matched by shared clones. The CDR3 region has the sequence CASSSTTSGGYEQYF. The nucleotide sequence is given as TGTGCCAGCAGTTCCACGACTAGCGGCGGATACGAGCAGTACTTC.